This TCR beta chain appears in the sequencing data of a study of OX40 agonist ivuxolimab in advanced cancers. Turning to the study itself: Intravenous ivuxolimab at 0.01 to 10 mg/kg was given to patients every 2 weeks. Three patients showed partial responses: one hepatocellular carcinoma and two cutaneous melanoma cases. Of the participants, approximately 40% had some prior anti-PD-1, anti-PD-L1 or anti-CTLA-4 therapy, which was allowed. General study results and limits: Relative to CD4+, CD8+ T cells held more expanded clones on average.

Sequenced by immunoSEQ multiplex PCR; TCRdb stores in-frame clones only, minus some. Of roughly 60,000 clones detected, roughly 84% appear once; the ten largest clones hold roughly 27%. In its sample, this clone was seen once. The antigen is unknown. Germline CDR1 and CDR2: MGHRA and YSYEKL. This CDR3 region has 14 residues. The junction had 1 base not matched to a gene; V was cut back by 1 base and J by 8 bases. The sequencing here drew on CD4+ or CD8+ T cells sorted from blood, taken in a trial of the OX40 agonist ivuxolimab. The V gene is TRBV4-1, the J gene TRBJ2-5; TRBD2 matches at 13 bases. The sequence came from an adult with an advanced solid tumor such as melanoma, head and neck, liver or kidney cancer. DNA of the CDR3: TGCGCCAGCAGCCAAGGGACTAGCGGGGGTACCCAGTACTTC. Translating gives CASSQGTSGGTQYF.